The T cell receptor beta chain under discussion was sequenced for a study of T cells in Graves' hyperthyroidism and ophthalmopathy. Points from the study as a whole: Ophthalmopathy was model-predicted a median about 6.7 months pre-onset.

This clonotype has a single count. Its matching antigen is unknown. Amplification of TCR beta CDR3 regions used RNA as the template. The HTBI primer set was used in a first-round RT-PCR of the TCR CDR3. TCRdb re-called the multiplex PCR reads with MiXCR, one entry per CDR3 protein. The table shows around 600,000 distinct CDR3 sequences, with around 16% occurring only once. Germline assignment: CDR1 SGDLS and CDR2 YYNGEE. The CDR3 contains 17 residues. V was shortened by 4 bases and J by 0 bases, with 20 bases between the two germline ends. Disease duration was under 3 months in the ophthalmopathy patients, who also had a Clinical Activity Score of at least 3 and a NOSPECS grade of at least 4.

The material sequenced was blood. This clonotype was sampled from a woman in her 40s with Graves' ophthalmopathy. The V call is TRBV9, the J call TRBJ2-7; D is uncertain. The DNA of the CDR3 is TGTGCCAGCAGCCCATCAATTGGGCCTTATCGCTCCTACGAGCAGTACTTC. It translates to CASSPSIGPYRSYEQYF.